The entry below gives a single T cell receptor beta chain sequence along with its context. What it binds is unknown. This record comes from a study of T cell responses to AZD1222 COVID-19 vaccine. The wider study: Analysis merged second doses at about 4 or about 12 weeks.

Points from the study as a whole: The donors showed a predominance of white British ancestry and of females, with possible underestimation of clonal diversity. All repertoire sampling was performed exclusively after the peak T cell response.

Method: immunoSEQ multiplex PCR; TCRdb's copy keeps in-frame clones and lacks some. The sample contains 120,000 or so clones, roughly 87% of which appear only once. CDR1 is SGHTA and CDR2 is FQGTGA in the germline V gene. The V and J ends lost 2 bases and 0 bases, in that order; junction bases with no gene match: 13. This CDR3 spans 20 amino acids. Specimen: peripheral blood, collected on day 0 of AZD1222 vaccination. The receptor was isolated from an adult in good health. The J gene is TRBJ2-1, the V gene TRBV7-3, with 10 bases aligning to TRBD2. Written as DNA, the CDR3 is TGTGCCAGCAGCTTATCGGCTCGGCTAGCGGGGGAGTTCTCCTACAATGAGCAGTTCTTC. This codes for CASSLSARLAGEFSYNEQFF.